Below, 8 T cell receptor beta chains from the same sample are listed, as sequenced in a study of shared clonotypes between healthy human individuals. Clones were sequenced by immunoSEQ multiplex PCR, and TCRdb holds only the in-frame ones, with some missing. The sample holds 2 million to 2.5 million clones, approximately 96% seen once. The sample taken for sequencing was naive CD4+ T cells sorted from blood. Subset denoted: CD45RA+ positively selected. Every receptor here comes from a man aged 18 to 30 in good health.

This chain connects TRBV2 to TRBJ2-1; 15 nucleotides match TRBD2. CDR1 is SNHLY, CDR2 FYNNEI, per germline. V shed 4 bases and J 3 bases; nucleotides not matched to a gene: 10. The CDR3 runs to 19 residues. CDR3 DNA: TGTGCCAGCAGTGTACTCGGACTAGCGGGGGGGTCTAACTACAATGAGCAGTTCTTC. It codes for CASSVLGLAGGSNYNEQFF.

The V call is TRBV6-1, the J call TRBJ2-7; D tentatively reads TRBD1 or TRBD2 (5 bases each). CDR1 MNHNS and CDR2 SASEGT come from the germline V gene. Between the trimmed V and J ends, which lost 6 bases and 0 bases, there was a span of 15 bases. This CDR3 contains 15 residues. The DNA for the CDR3 is TGTGCCAGCAGGAGGGCGTGGGGCAACTCCTACGAGCAGTACTTC. This encodes CASRRAWGNSYEQYF.

The chain combines TRBV10-3 with TRBJ1-2; unclear D gene. CDR3 length: 11 residues. Trimming shortened V by 3 bases and J by 5 bases, and 4 bases separated the two germline ends. The germline V gene has CDR1 ENHRY and CDR2 SYGVKD. This chain's CDR3 is CAISDLYGYTF. DNA for the CDR3: TGTGCCATCAGTGACTTATATGGCTACACCTTC.

The chain has TRBV18 and TRBJ2-5, with D possibly being TRBD1 (5 bases). Trimming took off 3 bases at V and 5 bases at J, with 19 bases between the two ends. This CDR3 is built from 16 residues. The V gene's germline CDR1 is KGHSH and CDR2 LQKENI. CDR3 region: CASSPDTSDPGETQYF. In DNA form, the CDR3 reads TGTGCCAGCTCACCGGACACCTCGGACCCCGGGGAGACCCAGTACTTC.

The chain employs TRBV6-5 and TRBJ2-1; possible D gene TRBD2, 5 bases. V dropped 6 bases and J dropped 6 bases, with 15 bases sitting between them. From germline, CDR1 is MNHEY and CDR2 SVGAGI. The CDR3 runs to 14 residues. This CDR3 is CASSKSGLPNEQFF. The CDR3 bases are TGTGCCAGCAGCAAGAGCGGACTTCCCAATGAGCAGTTCTTC.

The chain is built from TRBV9 and TRBJ2-5; TRBD1 agrees at 8 bases. Germline V gene sequence: CDR1 SGDLS, CDR2 YYNGEE. The V and J ends lost 0 bases and 5 bases, in that order; junction bases with no gene match: 9. The CDR3 has 16 residues. The CDR3 is CASSVATGGSAETQYF. The CDR3 DNA reads as TGTGCCAGCAGCGTAGCTACAGGGGGATCGGCGGAGACCCAGTACTTC.

To note about this clone: Other DNA sequences within the sample encode an identical CDR3. The chain carries TRBV18 and TRBJ2-5; D unresolved. This CDR3 contains 13 residues. V dropped 0 bases and J dropped 5 bases, with 7 bases sitting between them. Germline CDR1 is KGHSH and CDR2 is LQKENI. Here the CDR3 reads CASSPPGLETQYF. The CDR3, as DNA: TGTGCCAGCTCACCACCGGGATTGGAGACCCAGTACTTC. Variable domain in full (rest from reference TRBV18 and TRBJ2-5): NAGVMQNPRHLVRRRGQEARLRCSPMKGHSHVYWYRQLPEEGLKFMVYLQKENIIDESGMPKERFSAEFPKEGPSILRIQQVVRGDSAAYFCASSPPGLETQYFGPGTRLLVL.

The chain combines TRBV14 with TRBJ1-2; weak D call: TRBD1 (6 bases). The CDR3 totals 14 residues. Germline V gene data show CDR1 as SGHDN and CDR2 as FVKESK. The V gene lost 3 bases and the J gene lost 8 bases, with 16 bases spanning the gap. The CDR3 protein is CASSHPGADMGYTF. Here the CDR3 DNA reads TGTGCCAGCAGCCACCCAGGGGCGGATATGGGCTACACCTTC.